These 30 T cell receptor beta chains share one sample of origin, sequenced in a study of OX40 agonist ivuxolimab in advanced cancers. Libraries were prepared by immunoSEQ multiplex PCR; TCRdb keeps only in-frame clonotypes and omits some of them. The data show about 55,000 clones, 80% seen once. Sample: CD4+ or CD8+ T cells sorted from blood, taken in a trial of the OX40 agonist ivuxolimab. Receptor source: an adult with an advanced solid tumor such as melanoma, head and neck, liver or kidney cancer.

This chain connects TRBV13 to TRBJ1-2; TRBD1 agrees at 8 bases. Trimming at V came to 5 bases and at J to 3 bases, leaving 2 bases not matched to a gene. Germline V lookup: CDR1 PRHDT, CDR2 FYEKMQ (reference sequence). CDR3 size: 13 residues. The CDR3 here is CASSPTGDYGYTF. CDR3 nucleotides: TGTGCCAGCAGCCCGACAGGGGACTATGGCTACACCTTC.

The chain couples TRBV28 to TRBJ1-4; the match to TRBD1 covers 9 bases. The germline V gene encodes CDR1 MDHEN and CDR2 SYDVKM. CDR3 length: 17 residues. V lost 5 bases and J lost 2; bases outside the gene matches: 9. The CDR3, as DNA: TGTGCCAGCAGTGGCAGGGGACAGGGAAGGACTAATGAAAAACTGTTTTTT. This translates into CASSGRGQGRTNEKLFF.

This clone was seen a handful of times. The V and J genes are TRBV5-1 and TRBJ2-3, with 8 bases lining up with TRBD2. V lost 4 bases, J lost 4 bases, and 11 bases stayed unmatched. Germline V gene data show CDR1 as SGHRS and CDR2 as YFSETQ. The CDR3 runs to 16 residues. This CDR3 reads CASSLLGTRVSDTQYF. The CDR3 nucleotides read TGCGCCAGCAGCCTCCTAGGGACTAGAGTGTCAGATACGCAGTATTTT.

The chain recombines TRBV6-5 with TRBJ1-2; TRBD1 matches at 8 bases. CDR1 is MNHEY, CDR2 SVGAGI, per germline. The CDR3 totals 13 residues. The ends lost 7 bases at V and 2 bases at J; junction bases unmatched: 3. This chain's CDR3 is CASKQGENYGYTF. The DNA of the CDR3 is TGTGCCAGCAAACAGGGGGAAAACTATGGCTACACCTTC.

The chain joins TRBV9 to TRBJ2-2; possibly TRBD1 for D (6 bases). Trimming took off 0 bases at V and 7 bases at J, with 10 bases between the two ends. This CDR3 is 14 amino acids long. CDR1 and CDR2 from the germline V gene are SGDLS and YYNGEE. CDR3 protein: CASSVEGVIGELFF. The CDR3 DNA reads TGTGCCAGCAGCGTAGAGGGGGTAATCGGGGAGCTGTTTTTT.

This clone was counted between two and nine times. The J gene is TRBJ1-3, the V gene TRBV6-5; D not resolved. This CDR3 comprises 14 residues. Between the trimmed V and J ends, which lost 6 bases and 4 bases, there was a span of 13 bases. The V gene's germline CDR1 is MNHEY and CDR2 SVGAGI. CDR3 coding DNA: TGTGCCAGCAGCAAGGTGGACGCGGGAAACACCATATATTTT. This codes for CASSKVDAGNTIYF.

The rearrangement uses TRBV5-1 and TRBJ2-2, with 11 positions matching TRBD2. V shed 5 bases, J shed 7 bases, and the junction held 10 bases outside the gene matches. CDR1 is SGHRS, CDR2 YFSETQ, per germline. The CDR3 runs 16 residues. The CDR3 nucleotides are TGCGCCAGCAGGCCAAATAGCGGGAGGGCCGGCGGGGAGCTGTTTTTT. Translation: CASRPNSGRAGGELFF. Filled out from reference TRBV5-1 and TRBJ2-2, the complete variable domain reads KAGVTQTPRYLIKTRGQQVTLSCSPISGHRSVSWYQQTPGQGLQFLFEYFSETQRNKGNFPGRFSGRQFSNSRSEMNVSTLELGDSALYLCASRPNSGRAGGELFFGEGSRLTVL.

V is TRBV28 and J is TRBJ2-7; weak D call: TRBD1 (5 bases). The V gene's germline CDR1 is MDHEN and CDR2 SYDVKM. The CDR3 covers 15 residues. V lost 5 bases and J lost 7, with 21 bases in between. CDR3: CASSPFIRVHSEQYF. Here the CDR3 DNA reads TGTGCCAGCAGTCCATTCATCAGGGTCCACTCTGAGCAGTACTTC.

The chain has TRBV5-5 and TRBJ2-7, with D perhaps given as TRBD1 or TRBD2 (5 bases each). There are 15 residues in the CDR3. V was pared by 2 bases and J by 7 bases, with 19 bases between. Germline CDR1 SGHKS, CDR2 YYEKEE (reference sequence). CDR3 in amino acids: CASSFLPGPPGEQYF. DNA of the CDR3: TGTGCCAGCAGCTTCCTTCCGGGACCCCCAGGGGAGCAGTACTTC. The whole variable domain, filled in from reference TRBV5-5 and TRBJ2-7, reads DAGVTQSPTHLIKTRGQQVTLRCSPISGHKSVSWYQQVLGQGPQFIFQYYEKEERGRGNFPDRFSARQFPNYSSELNVNALLLGDSALYLCASSFLPGPPGEQYFGPGTRLTVT.

The chain couples TRBV14 to TRBJ2-5; D gene uncertain. This CDR3 contains 11 residues. Germline assignment: CDR1 SGHDN and CDR2 FVKESK. Trimming took 4 bases from V and 4 from J, leaving 4 bases between them. The CDR3 reads CASSLGETQYF. CDR3 DNA: TGTGCCAGCAGCCTGGGAGAGACCCAGTACTTC.

The rearrangement links TRBV28 to TRBJ1-1; possible D gene TRBD1, 6 bases. V dropped 4 bases and J dropped 5 bases, with 20 bases sitting between them. The CDR3 has 16 residues. The germline gives CDR1 MDHEN, CDR2 SYDVKM. The CDR3 is CASSSQGEPRGTEAFF. The CDR3, as DNA: TGTGCCAGCAGTTCCCAAGGCGAGCCAAGGGGGACTGAAGCTTTCTTT.

This clone was observed a few times. The chain is built from TRBV28 and TRBJ2-7; D is possibly TRBD1 or TRBD2 (5 bases each). Germline-derived CDR1 and CDR2 are MDHEN and SYDVKM. The CDR3 is 13 residues long. Trimming left V 7 bases short and J 6 bases short, with 16 bases between. The CDR3 sequence is CASKKPGRGEQYF. As DNA, the CDR3 is TGTGCCAGCAAAAAACCGGGACGGGGCGAGCAGTACTTC.

The genes are TRBV18 and TRBJ1-1, with no clear D. CDR3 size: 12 residues. CDR1 is KGHSH and CDR2 is LQKENI in the germline V gene. Trimming removed 2 bases from V and 7 bases from J, with 8 bases in between. Here the CDR3 reads CASSPVIGEAFF. For the CDR3, the DNA is TGTGCCAGCTCACCAGTGATTGGTGAAGCTTTCTTT.

This clone showed up just a few times. This sample also contains other DNA sequences that code for the same CDR3. The genes are TRBV30 and TRBJ1-1; no firm D call. V shed 3 bases and J shed 1 base, with 3 bases lying between them. Germline CDR1 is GTSNPN and CDR2 is SVGIG (reference sequence). The CDR3 is made up of 11 amino acids. CDR3 sequence reads: CAWRANTEAFF. The CDR3 region has the DNA TGTGCCTGGAGGGCGAACACTGAAGCTTTCTTT.

V and J are TRBV19 and TRBJ2-3, with TRBD2 identical over 11 bases. Germline values: CDR1 LNHDA, CDR2 SQIVND (reference sequence). This CDR3 has 16 amino acids. The V and J ends lost 5 bases and 5 bases, in that order; junction bases with no gene match: 9. The CDR3, as DNA: TGTGCCAGTAGTCCCCTAGCGGGAGGAGTTGGAGATACGCAGTATTTT. Translated, it gives CASSPLAGGVGDTQYF.

This sequence joins TRBV4-1 and TRBJ1-4; D is ambiguous. Trimming removed 0 bases at V and 4 bases at J, with 9 bases between. Looked up from germline, CDR1 is MGHRA and CDR2 is YSYEKL. The CDR3 runs to 15 residues. CDR3 loop: CASSQDRQRNEKLFF. The CDR3 DNA follows: TGCGCCAGCAGCCAAGATAGGCAGCGTAATGAAAAACTGTTTTTT.

This clone was counted between two and nine times. The V call is TRBV28, the J call TRBJ2-3; D unresolved. With 7 bases removed from V and 11 bases from J, the gap between germline ends came to 16 bases. The CDR3 extends over 12 amino acids. Germline V gives CDR1 MDHEN, CDR2 SYDVKM. CDR3 DNA: TGTGCCAGCAATCTACTCGGAGAGGAGCAGTATTTT. This translates into CASNLLGEEQYF. Filled out from reference TRBV28 and TRBJ2-3, the complete variable domain reads DVKVTQSSRYLVKRTGEKVFLECVQDMDHENMFWYRQDPGLGLRLIYFSYDVKMKEKGDIPEGYSVSREKKERFSLILESASTNQTSMYLCASNLLGEEQYFGPGTRLTVL.

This chain joins TRBV5-1 and TRBJ2-1, with D perhaps being TRBD1 or TRBD2 (5 bases each). V lost 4 bases and J 10 bases, leaving 18 bases between the germline ends. The length of the CDR3 is 14 residues. Germline V gene lookup returns CDR1 SGHRS and CDR2 YFSETQ. CDR3 residues: CASSPSLGPGEQFF. CDR3 coding DNA: TGCGCCAGCAGCCCTTCCTTGGGGCCGGGGGAGCAGTTCTTC. The whole variable domain, remainder taken from reference TRBV5-1 and TRBJ2-1, is KAGVTQTPRYLIKTRGQQVTLSCSPISGHRSVSWYQQTPGQGLQFLFEYFSETQRNKGNFPGRFSGRQFSNSRSEMNVSTLELGDSALYLCASSPSLGPGEQFFGPGTRLTVL.

V gene TRBV5-1 combines with J gene TRBJ1-5, with D possibly being TRBD1 (5 bases). The CDR3 sequence is 18 residues long. The germline V gene has CDR1 SGHRS and CDR2 YFSETQ. Trimming took off 0 bases at V and 2 bases at J, with 18 bases between the two ends. The CDR3 sequence is CASSLEGFPRGGNQPQHF. In nucleotides, the CDR3 is TGCGCCAGCAGCTTGGAAGGGTTCCCGCGGGGGGGCAATCAGCCCCAGCATTTT.

The rearrangement uses TRBV2 and TRBJ2-2; D unresolved. The CDR3 loop spans 14 amino acids. Germline V CDR1 and CDR2: SNHLY, FYNNEI. Trimming took off 4 bases at V and 1 base at J, with 7 bases between the two ends. The CDR3 coding sequence is TGTGCCAGCAGTGCCCGGCGGAACACCGGGGAGCTGTTTTTT. Protein product: CASSARRNTGELFF.

V gene TRBV7-6 combines with J gene TRBJ2-7; weak D call: TRBD2 (7 bases). CDR1 SGHVS and CDR2 FNYEAQ come from the germline V gene. The V and J ends lost 5 bases and 3 bases respectively, with 17 bases between them. This CDR3 region has 15 residues. The DNA for the CDR3 is TGTGCCAGCAGCCCCCAGGCGGGGGACAACTACGAGCAGTACTTC. This gives the protein CASSPQAGDNYEQYF.

The chain joins TRBV28 to TRBJ2-3; TRBD2 matches 12 bases. There are 19 residues in the CDR3. Per the germline V gene, CDR1 is MDHEN and CDR2 is SYDVKM. J lost 0 bases, V lost 8 bases, and 15 bases had no gene match. The CDR3 sequence: CASYLRTSGTFNSTDTQYF. In nucleotides, the CDR3 is TGTGCCAGCTACCTTAGGACTAGCGGGACCTTCAATAGCACAGATACGCAGTATTTT.

The chain joins TRBV5-1 to TRBJ2-1, with 10 bases matching TRBD2. The CDR3 contains 15 residues. V lost 4 bases to trimming and J lost 8 bases; unmatched junction nucleotides: 9. Germline-derived CDR1 and CDR2 are SGHRS and YFSETQ. The CDR3 protein is CASSVLAGEGYEQFF. For the CDR3, the DNA is TGCGCCAGCAGCGTCCTAGCGGGAGAAGGGTATGAGCAGTTCTTC.

This chain uses TRBV27 with TRBJ2-7; 10 bases map to TRBD1. Unmatched junction bases numbered 7, after V lost 5 bases and J lost 3 bases. The germline CDR1 and CDR2 sequences are MNHEY and SMNVEV (reference sequence). The CDR3 sequence is 15 residues long. CDR3: CASSRGTGVNYEQYF. The CDR3 nucleotides are TGTGCCAGCAGTCGGGGGACAGGGGTTAACTACGAGCAGTACTTC.

Only one count was recorded for this clone. The V and J genes are TRBV10-3 and TRBJ1-2; D might be TRBD1 (5 bases). The CDR3 sequence is 14 residues long. The ends were cut back, 4 bases at V and 0 bases at J, with 9 bases in the middle. In germline, CDR1 is ENHRY, CDR2 SYGVKD. The CDR3 loop is CAISVGVTNYGYTF. The CDR3 DNA is TGTGCCATCAGTGTGGGGGTTACTAACTATGGCTACACCTTC.

The chain uses TRBV19 and TRBJ2-1; the match to TRBD2 covers 12 bases. Germline CDR1 reads LNHDA; CDR2 reads SQIVND (reference sequence). The trim removed 3 bases at V and 8 bases at J, leaving 11 bases unmatched. This CDR3 comprises 17 residues. The CDR3: CASSMNPSGGAGDEQFF. The CDR3 DNA is TGTGCCAGTAGTATGAACCCTAGCGGGGGGGCAGGCGATGAGCAGTTCTTC.

The rearrangement joins TRBV7-2 to TRBJ2-1; D uncertain. Trimming took 1 base from V and 8 from J, leaving 18 bases between them. Germline assignment: CDR1 SGHTA and CDR2 FQGNSA. There are 16 residues in the CDR3. The CDR3 here is CASSLEGRVLTYEQFF. In nucleotides, the CDR3 is TGTGCCAGCAGCTTAGAAGGAAGGGTGCTAACATATGAGCAGTTCTTC.

This chain joins TRBV29-1 and TRBJ2-1; 8 bases agree with TRBD1. V trimming: 5 bases; J trimming: 2 bases; junction bases outside the gene matches: 8. The CDR3 length is 15 residues. The germline V gene has CDR1 SQVTM and CDR2 ANQGSEA. CDR3 amino acids: CSVPGDRSPYNEQFF. As DNA, the CDR3 is TGCAGCGTTCCCGGGGACAGGTCCCCCTACAATGAGCAGTTCTTC.

This chain links TRBV28 with TRBJ2-5, with TRBD1 matching over 9 bases. Germline loops: CDR1 MDHEN, CDR2 SYDVKM. CDR3 length: 16 residues. Losses at the gene ends were 5 bases for V and 4 bases for J; bases not matched to a gene: 11. The CDR3 region is CASSPPGQGGTETQYF. Written as DNA, the CDR3 is TGTGCCAGCAGTCCGCCGGGACAGGGCGGGACAGAGACCCAGTACTTC.

The V and J genes are TRBV11-2 and TRBJ1-5; 8 nucleotides agree with TRBD1. Germline loops: CDR1 SGHAT, CDR2 FQNNGV. The V segment lost 5 bases and the J segment 5 bases; nucleotides outside the gene matches: 8. This CDR3 is 15 amino acids long. The CDR3 sequence: CASSPTTGVDQPQHF. CDR3 DNA: TGTGCCAGCAGCCCCACGACAGGGGTGGATCAGCCCCAGCATTTT.